These 14 T cell receptor beta chains share one sample of origin, sequenced in a study of cytomegalovirus exposure and HLA in healthy donors. The primer mix had 60 Vbeta and 13 Jbeta primers. Generated by immunoSEQ multiplex PCR, the TCRdb table keeps only in-frame clones and is missing some. The data hold some 100,000 clones, with roughly 70% observed a single time. Sequenced: PBMCs. These receptor sequences come from a woman between 18 and 30 years old in good health and CMV-seropositive.

This rearrangement joins TRBV2 to TRBJ1-6; D unclear. V was cut by 2 bases and J by 6 bases, with 11 bases left in between. CDR3 length: 15 residues. CDR1 and CDR2 from the germline V gene are SNHLY and FYNNEI. The CDR3 DNA sequence: TGTGCCAGCAGTGAACTCGTGGGGAGTAATTCACCCCTCCACTTT. This sequence encodes CASSELVGSNSPLHF.

The V gene is TRBV5-6, the J gene TRBJ1-2, with 10 bases identical to TRBD1. CDR3 length: 15 amino acids. Germline V gene lookup returns CDR1 SGHDT and CDR2 YYEEEE. V shed 4 bases, J shed 5 bases, and the junction held 8 bases outside the gene matches. The CDR3: CASSVGTGVTYGYTF. The CDR3 region has the DNA TGTGCCAGCAGCGTAGGGACAGGGGTTACTTATGGCTACACCTTC.

DNA for the CDR3: TGTGCCAGCAGCTTAGACCCCTCCCCGCGCGCCTCCTACGAGCAGTACTTC. Its protein product is CASSLDPSPRASYEQYF. The genes are TRBV11-2 and TRBJ2-7; the D is unclear. V was cut by 0 bases and J by 0 bases, with 15 bases left in between. CDR1 is SGHAT, CDR2 FQNNGV, per germline. CDR3 length equals 17 residues. The full variable domain, with the rest looked up from reference TRBV11-2 and TRBJ2-7, is EAGVAQSPRYKIIEKRQSVAFWCNPISGHATLYWYQQILGQGPKLLIQFQNNGVVDDSQLPKDRFSAERLKGVDSTLKIQPAKLEDSAVYLCASSLDPSPRASYEQYFGPGTRLTVT.

This clone came up a few times. The chain has TRBV28 and TRBJ1-3, with 8 bases matching TRBD1. Germline CDR1 reads MDHEN; CDR2 reads SYDVKM. Trimming removed 5 bases from V and 0 bases from J; junction bases left unmatched: 6. CDR3 length: 16 amino acids. The CDR3 is CASSPHTGGSGNTIYF. The CDR3 coding sequence is TGTGCCAGCAGTCCACACACAGGGGGCTCTGGAAACACCATATATTTT.

The chain uses TRBV28 and TRBJ1-2; perhaps TRBD1 as D (6 bases). Germline lookup yields CDR1 MDHEN and CDR2 SYDVKM. The CDR3 length is 14 residues. V lost 9 bases and J lost 4, with 18 bases in between. CDR3 sequence (DNA): TGTGCCAGTTCGAAAACCGGGACATCCTATGGCTACACCTTC. This encodes CASSKTGTSYGYTF.

DNA for the CDR3: TGTGCCAGCAGTAAGGACAGGGTAGTCGCTGAAGCTTTCTTT. Its translation is CASSKDRVVAEAFF. This chain uses TRBV6-1 with TRBJ1-1; the match to TRBD1 covers 8 bases. Germline CDR1 MNHNS, CDR2 SASEGT. The CDR3 is 14 amino acids. With V trimmed by 5 bases and J by 6 bases, 8 bases remained unmatched.

Only a few counts were recorded for this clone. This rearrangement joins TRBV28 to TRBJ2-1; 11 nucleotides line up with TRBD2. CDR1 MDHEN and CDR2 SYDVKM come from the germline V gene. V trimming: 5 bases; J trimming: 7 bases; junction bases outside the gene matches: 13. This CDR3 has 17 amino acids. The chain's CDR3 is CASSLGLAAEEGNEQFF. The CDR3 DNA is TGTGCCAGCAGTCTGGGACTAGCGGCCGAGGAAGGGAATGAGCAGTTCTTC.

This chain links TRBV28 with TRBJ2-3; 10 bases line up with TRBD1. From germline, CDR1 is MDHEN and CDR2 SYDVKM. V lost 5 bases and J lost 4; bases outside the gene matches: 9. CDR3 length equals 16 residues. CDR3 in DNA: TGTGCCAGCAGTGGTCCCGGGACAGGGGTGTCAGATACGCAGTATTTT. As protein: CASSGPGTGVSDTQYF. The complete variable domain, with remaining parts taken from reference TRBV28 and TRBJ2-3, reads DVKVTQSSRYLVKRTGEKVFLECVQDMDHENMFWYRQDPGLGLRLIYFSYDVKMKEKGDIPEGYSVSREKKERFSLILESASTNQTSMYLCASSGPGTGVSDTQYFGPGTRLTVL.

CDR3 protein: CASSQAGGGRQGAIAEAFF. The CDR3 bases are TGCGCCAGCAGCCAAGCGGGCGGGGGAAGACAGGGGGCAATTGCTGAAGCTTTCTTT. The chain has TRBV4-1 and TRBJ1-1, with 10 positions matching TRBD1. Germline loops: CDR1 MGHRA, CDR2 YSYEKL. V gave up 1 base and J gave up 6 bases; unmatched junction bases: 17. The CDR3 spans 19 residues.

The V and J genes are TRBV19 and TRBJ2-7; perhaps TRBD2 as D (6 bases). Germline V gene data show CDR1 as LNHDA and CDR2 as SQIVND (reference sequence). This CDR3 comprises 16 residues. The V end lost 8 bases, the J end lost 0 bases, and 20 bases lay between the germline ends. CDR3 protein: CASAEFGRTNSYEQYF. The CDR3 DNA sequence: TGTGCCAGTGCCGAGTTTGGACGGACTAACTCCTACGAGCAGTACTTC.

The chain is built from TRBV9 and TRBJ1-5; 12 nucleotides agree with TRBD1. Losses at the gene ends were 4 bases for V and 3 bases for J; bases not matched to a gene: 2. Germline CDR1 and CDR2: SGDLS and YYNGEE. The CDR3 runs 15 residues. CDR3 in amino acids: CASSKGQGANQPQHF. CDR3 in DNA: TGTGCCAGCAGCAAGGGACAGGGGGCCAATCAGCCCCAGCATTTT.

The CDR3: CASSLSPGTGALNEQFF. CDR3 sequence (DNA): TGTGCCAGCAGTTTATCCCCTGGGACAGGGGCTTTGAATGAGCAGTTCTTC. This chain uses TRBV27 with TRBJ2-1, with TRBD1 matching 10 bases. CDR3 length: 17 amino acids. The germline V gene encodes CDR1 MNHEY and CDR2 SMNVEV (reference sequence). Trimming at V came to 0 bases and at J to 7 bases, leaving 9 bases not matched to a gene.

The rearrangement uses TRBV7-2 and TRBJ1-2; a possible D gene is TRBD1 (5 bases). CDR1 SGHTA and CDR2 FQGNSA come from the germline V gene. The CDR3 runs to 15 residues. The germline V and J ends were trimmed by 3 bases and 4 bases, with 15 bases remaining between them. The CDR3 DNA follows: TGTGCCAGCAGCTTGGGGCAGGGCGCCTTCTATGGCTACACCTTC. It specifies CASSLGQGAFYGYTF.

This sequence joins TRBV14 and TRBJ2-7, with 7 bases that match TRBD2. Trimming took 5 bases from V and 4 from J; bases not matched to a gene: 8. This CDR3 region has 14 residues. Germline CDR1 reads SGHDN; CDR2 reads FVKESK. The CDR3 reads CASSYSGIAYEQYF. Written as DNA, the CDR3 is TGTGCCAGCAGCTACAGCGGGATAGCGTACGAGCAGTACTTC.